This T cell receptor beta chain was retrieved from a study of beta chain features in type 1 diabetes. Overall study context: Sorted cells numbering some 110 million were examined across all samples. Notes on the study in general: There was a moderate but significant shortening of TCRB CDR3s in all four CD4+ subsets of Type 1 diabetes patients.

As concerns this clone: Its antigen is unidentified.

TCRB transcripts that were expressed got sequenced, as all of the isolated RNA had been reverse transcribed. Produced via immunoSEQ multiplex PCR; TCRdb's table is partial and in-frame only. The table lists fewer than 400,000 clones, around 8.5% of them singletons, with around 1% in the top ten. The CDR3 extends over 16 amino acids. The germline gives CDR1 SGHAT, CDR2 FQNNGV. V lost 1 base to trimming and J lost 2 bases; unmatched junction nucleotides: 5. This TCR came from a man in his thirties or forties with type 1 diabetes. The chain recombines TRBV11-2 with TRBJ2-3, with 8 bases identical to TRBD1. Specimen: central memory CD4+ T cells from blood. The CDR3 coding sequence is TGTGCCAGCAGCTTAGGGGCAGGGGGCCTCACAGATACGCAGTATTTT. This encodes CASSLGAGGLTDTQYF.